The sequence of this T cell receptor (beta chain) was determined in a study of Graves' ophthalmopathy and Graves' hyperthyroidism. This clonotype was seen a few times. Patients newly diagnosed with hyperthyroidism, under 2 months' duration, were aged 18 to 65, the study reports. Other autoimmune diseases, uncontrolled infections, pregnancy or lactation ruled patients out of participation. As diagnostic evidence, clinical symptoms, serum thyroxine, TRAb, thyroid ultrasound and orbital computed tomography were relied upon. This CDR3 has 14 residues. Per the germline V gene, CDR1 is SGDLS and CDR2 is YYNGEE. Trimming removed 4 bases from V and 9 bases from J; junction bases left unmatched: 10. Amplification from RNA transcripts yielded the TCR beta CDR3 regions. Scientists carried out first-round RT-PCR using HTBI primers and then a second-round multiplex PCR. TCRdb reprocessed the multiplex PCR reads via MiXCR and lists one record per CDR3 protein. Of over a million distinct CDR3 sequences listed, roughly two fifths are singletons.

The receptor comes from an adult man with Graves' hyperthyroidism. The sequenced material came from peripheral blood or thyroid tissue (not recorded which). V gene TRBV9 combines with J gene TRBJ1-2; 9 nucleotides align to TRBD1. CDR3 loop: CASSPPRQGESYTF. For the CDR3, the DNA is TGTGCCAGCAGCCCACCCCGACAGGGGGAAAGCTACACCTTC.